This T cell receptor beta chain comes out of a study of T cells in Graves' hyperthyroidism and ophthalmopathy. Findings of the study overall: Blood also contained most expanded thyroid clonotypes above 0.001. Model output signaled ophthalmopathy a median approximately six months ahead of onset.

Patients were excluded for uncontrolled infection, other autoimmune disease, pregnancy or lactation. Orbital computed tomography, thyroid ultrasound, serum thyroxine and TRAb, and clinical symptoms together informed the diagnoses. TCR beta CDR3 sequences were amplified from RNA transcripts. A first-round RT-PCR of the TCR CDR3 used the HTBI primer set. TCRdb analysed the multiplex PCR reads with MiXCR anew, one entry per CDR3 protein. The table shows 650,000 to 800,000 distinct CDR3 sequences, with about 45% occurring only once. The V gene's germline CDR1 is LNHDA and CDR2 SQIVND (reference sequence). Trimming removed 7 bases from V and 2 bases from J, with 15 bases in between. The CDR3 has 14 amino acids. This clonotype appeared a few times. Its antigen is not identified.

Material for sequencing was peripheral blood or thyroid tissue (not recorded which). This TCR was recovered from an adult man with Graves' disease, either hyperthyroidism or ophthalmopathy (not recorded which). V is TRBV19 and J is TRBJ2-7; D not resolved. The CDR3 region is CASTVTPTAYEQYF. CDR3 nucleotides: TGTGCCAGTACCGTGACACCGACCGCCTACGAGCAGTACTTC. Full variable domain (missing parts from reference TRBV19 and TRBJ2-7): DGGITQSPKYLFRKEGQNVTLSCEQNLNHDAMYWYRQDPGQGLRLIYYSQIVNDFQKGDIAEGYSVSREKKESFPLTVTSAQKNPTAFYLCASTVTPTAYEQYFGPGTRLTVT.